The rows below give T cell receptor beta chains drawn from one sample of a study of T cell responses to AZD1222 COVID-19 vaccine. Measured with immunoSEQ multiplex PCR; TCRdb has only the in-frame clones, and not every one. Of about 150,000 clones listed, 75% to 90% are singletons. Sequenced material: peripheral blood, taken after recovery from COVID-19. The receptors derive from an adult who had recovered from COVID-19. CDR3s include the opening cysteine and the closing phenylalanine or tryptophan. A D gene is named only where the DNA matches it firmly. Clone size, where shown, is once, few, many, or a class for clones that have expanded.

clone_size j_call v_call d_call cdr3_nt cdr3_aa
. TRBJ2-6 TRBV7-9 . TGTGCCAGCAGCTTATCCGGCAGCTTCTCTGGGGCCAACGTCCTGACTTTC CASSLSGSFSGANVLTF
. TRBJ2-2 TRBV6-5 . TGTGCCAGCAGTTGGTACCCGAACACCGGGGAGCTGTTTTTT CASSWYPNTGELFF
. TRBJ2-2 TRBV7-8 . TGTGCCAGCAGCGGGTCTTCAAATGGGGGCACCGGGGAGCTGTTTTTT CASSGSSNGGTGELFF
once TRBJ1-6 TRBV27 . TGTGCCAGCAGTTTCTCCTATAATTCACCCCTCCACTTT CASSFSYNSPLHF
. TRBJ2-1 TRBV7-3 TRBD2 TGTGCCAGCAGCTTATTCGCGGGGGGCTCCTACAATGAGCAGTTCTTC CASSLFAGGSYNEQFF
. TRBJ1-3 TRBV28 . TGTGCCAGCAGTCTTACTCGTTACTCTGGAAACACCATATATTTT CASSLTRYSGNTIYF
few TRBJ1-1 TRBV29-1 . TGCAGCGTTGCGGCAACGGGCTTTTTAAACACTGAAGCTTTCTTT CSVAATGFLNTEAFF
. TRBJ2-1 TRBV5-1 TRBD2 TGCGCCAGCAGCTTGAGTTGGTGGCTAGCGGGCAATGAGCAGTTCTTC CASSLSWWLAGNEQFF
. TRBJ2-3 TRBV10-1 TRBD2 TGCGCCAGCAGCGCCTTAGCGGGAGGGAGCACAGATACGCAGTATTTT CASSALAGGSTDTQYF
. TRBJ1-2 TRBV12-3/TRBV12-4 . TGTGCCAGCAGCCTAGACAGGATCTATGGCTACACCTTC CASSLDRIYGYTF
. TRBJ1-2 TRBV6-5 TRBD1 TGTGCCAGCAGTTACGAGGGGGCAGAAGGCTACACCTTC CASSYEGAEGYTF
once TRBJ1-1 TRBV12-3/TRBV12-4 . TGTGCCAGCAGTTTTTCAGGGGTTACTGAAGCTTTCTTT CASSFSGVTEAFF
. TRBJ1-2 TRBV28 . TGTGCCAGCAGCACAGATCCTTATGGCTACACCTTC CASSTDPYGYTF
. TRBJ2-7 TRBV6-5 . TGTGCCAGCGGGATACTCCGGGACAAAGGCTACGAGCAGTACTTC CASGILRDKGYEQYF
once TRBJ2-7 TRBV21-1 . TGTGCCAGCAGAGATCCATCGGGCTTCTCTTGGGAGCAGTACTTC CASRDPSGFSWEQYF
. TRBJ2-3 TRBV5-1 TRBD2 TGCGCCAGCAGCTCCATAGCGGGGGGAGGCACAGATACGCAGTATTTT CASSSIAGGGTDTQYF
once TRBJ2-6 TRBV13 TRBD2 TGTGCCAGCAGCTTAGCTAGCGGGGGGGCCAACGTCCTGACTTTC CASSLASGGANVLTF
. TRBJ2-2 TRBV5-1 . TGCGCCAGCAGCTTGTTTCCTTCCGGGGAGCTGTTTTTT CASSLFPSGELFF
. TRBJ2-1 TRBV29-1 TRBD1 TGCAGCGCCCGTGGACCCGGGACAGTCTACAATGAGCAGTTCTTC CSARGPGTVYNEQFF
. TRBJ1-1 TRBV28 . TGTGCCAGCAGTTTATTCACTAACACTGAAGCTTTCTTT CASSLFTNTEAFF
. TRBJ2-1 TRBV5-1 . TGCGCCAGCAGCTTGGTGGCAGGGTCCAATGAGCAGTTCTTC CASSLVAGSNEQFF
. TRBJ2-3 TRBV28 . TGTGCCAGCAGCTACCTCCTAGGCGGGCCTAGCACAGATACGCAGTATTTT CASSYLLGGPSTDTQYF
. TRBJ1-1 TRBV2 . TGTGCCAGCACCTATGACACTGAAGCTTTCTTT CASTYDTEAFF
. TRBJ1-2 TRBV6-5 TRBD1 TGTGCCAGCAGTCTGGACAGGGGAAGTGGCTACACCTTC CASSLDRGSGYTF
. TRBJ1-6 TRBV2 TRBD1 TGTGCCAGCAGTGGGGGACAGAAAAATTCACCCCTCCACTTT CASSGGQKNSPLHF
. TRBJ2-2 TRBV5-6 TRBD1 TGTGCCAGCTTGCGACAGGGGATGAACACCGGGGAGCTGTTTTTT CASLRQGMNTGELFF
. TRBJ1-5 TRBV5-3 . TGTGCCAGAAGCCCCCTCGGGACGGGACAAGAATGCAATCAGCCCCAGCATTTT CARSPLGTGQECNQPQHF
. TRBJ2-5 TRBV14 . TGTGCCAGCAGCTCCAGAATAGAGACCCAGTACTTC CASSSRIETQYF
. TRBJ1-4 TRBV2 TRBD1 TGTGCCAGCAGTGGACGACAGGGGGCGGTTAATGAAAAACTGTTTTTT CASSGRQGAVNEKLFF
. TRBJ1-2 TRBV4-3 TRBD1 TGCGCCAGCAGCCAAGACGGACAGGGGGCTGCTGGCTACACCTTC CASSQDGQGAAGYTF
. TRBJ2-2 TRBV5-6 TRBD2 TGTGCCAGCAGCTTGGTGCGACTAGCGACCGGGGAGCTGTTTTTT CASSLVRLATGELFF